Listed below are T cell receptor beta chains from one sample, sequenced in a study of blood T cell repertoires in COVID-19. TCRdb's table, derived via immunoSEQ multiplex PCR, lists solely in-frame clones and lacks some. The sample lists 55,000 or so clones, over 75% occurring once. The sample comprised peripheral blood. The receptors were gathered from a man aged 35 to 55 with acute or convalescent COVID-19. CDR3s include the opening cysteine and the closing phenylalanine or tryptophan. A D gene is named only where the DNA matches it firmly.

TRBV29-1,TRBJ1-2,TRBD1,CSVEVPTGMDGYTF,TGCAGCGTTGAAGTGCCGACAGGGATGGATGGCTACACCTTC
TRBV6-1,TRBJ2-5,TRBD2,CASSGNRRLAGNVYQETQYF,TGTGCCAGCAGTGGAAATCGAAGACTAGCGGGGAATGTGTACCAAGAGACCCAGTACTTC
TRBV5-4,TRBJ2-2,TRBD2,CASSFGRGGTGELFF,TGTGCCAGCAGCTTCGGGAGGGGGGGCACCGGGGAGCTGTTTTTT
TRBV4-1,TRBJ2-1,TRBD2,CASSQAPGLAGDEQFF,TGCGCCAGCAGCCAAGCACCGGGACTAGCGGGAGATGAGCAGTTCTTC
TRBV6-5,TRBJ2-2,.,CASATKKARTGELFF,TGTGCCAGCGCCACTAAGAAGGCCCGGACCGGGGAGCTGTTTTTT
TRBV5-1,TRBJ1-1,.,CASSFGGPDTEAFF,TGCGCCAGCAGCTTCGGTGGGCCGGACACTGAAGCTTTCTTT
TRBV5-1,TRBJ1-6,.,CASSSRTVGNSPLHF,TGCGCCAGCAGCAGCAGGACAGTGGGAAATTCACCCCTCCACTTT
TRBV7-9,TRBJ1-6,TRBD1,CASSLGGTGDSPLHF,TGTGCCAGCAGCTTAGGGGGGACAGGTGATTCACCCCTCCACTTT
TRBV24-1,TRBJ2-3,TRBD2,CATRGVTDTQYF,TGTGCCACCCGGGGGGTGACAGATACGCAGTATTTT
TRBV3-1/TRBV3-2,TRBJ1-5,.,CASSQVVNQPQHF,TGTGCCAGCAGCCAAGTCGTCAATCAGCCCCAGCATTTT
TRBV12-5,TRBJ2-7,TRBD2,CASVTSGRTYYEQYF,TGTGCTAGTGTAACTAGCGGAAGGACTTACTACGAGCAGTACTTC
TRBV5-1,TRBJ1-5,TRBD1,CASSLDPGQGYQPQHF,TGCGCCAGCAGCTTGGACCCGGGACAGGGTTATCAGCCCCAGCATTTT
TRBV18,TRBJ2-5,.,CASSPGLATQETQYF,TGTGCCAGCTCCCCCGGTCTAGCGACCCAAGAGACCCAGTACTTC
TRBV6-5,TRBJ1-2,.,CASIRAGLYGYTF,TGTGCCAGCATCCGGGCGGGGCTCTATGGCTACACCTTC
TRBV6-5,TRBJ1-1,.,CASSPRGRNTEAFF,TGTGCCAGCAGTCCCCGGGGGAGAAACACTGAAGCTTTCTTT
TRBV24-1,TRBJ2-2,TRBD1,CATSGHLRTGENSNTGELFF,TGTGCCACCAGTGGCCACTTACGGACAGGGGAAAACTCAAACACCGGGGAGCTGTTTTTT
TRBV24-1,TRBJ2-1,TRBD2,CATSDPTSGSEQFF,TGTGCCACCAGTGATCCGACTAGCGGGAGTGAGCAGTTCTTC
TRBV7-9,TRBJ1-1,.,CASSFSGETEAFF,TGTGCCAGCAGCTTCTCGGGGGAAACTGAAGCTTTCTTT
TRBV6-5,TRBJ1-1,TRBD1,CASSQGARTEAFF,TGTGCCAGCAGCCAGGGGGCGCGAACTGAAGCTTTCTTT